This T cell receptor (beta chain) comes out of a study of blood T cell repertoires in COVID-19. Study-level background: COVID-19 samples from acute and convalescent phases originated in the United States, Italy and Spain. T cells, B-cell-depleted T cells, or PBMCs provided the cDNA or gDNA that served as material.

This clone was recorded only once. CDR3 size: 14 residues. Germline CDR1 and CDR2: SGHVS and FQNEAQ. J was trimmed by 7 bases and V by 5 bases; bases with no gene match: 3. In the authors' workflow: For nucleated cells, counts were estimated from reference gene primer amplification. This table comes from immunoSEQ multiplex PCR, and its TCRdb copy is limited to in-frame clones, with some not included. That table gives V, J and clone size, and the DNA gave D and trimming. This table holds about 200,000 clones, around 85% found once. Input material: peripheral blood. The rearrangement joins TRBV7-8 to TRBJ1-6, with 9 bases identical to TRBD1. This TCR was recovered from a woman in her 70s with acute or convalescent COVID-19. CDR3 bases: TGTGCCAGCAGCCGAGGACAGGGGAATTCACCCCTCCACTTT. Encoded protein: CASSRGQGNSPLHF.